The 17 T cell receptor beta chains below were found in one sample sequenced in a study of technical replicates of blood from a few donors (dated by TCRdb to about 2017). The method behind the library was the immunoSEQ multiplex PCR assay. In TCRdb, the immuneACCESS table is reduced to in-frame sequences with V and J assigned. These tables do not hold every clone; where another copy was compared, an unresolved V gene accounts for under half, and the others remain unexplained. The sample table records around 85,000 clones; around 94% of these occur just once. The top ten clonotypes cover under 0.3% of the sample. Sequenced: T cells isolated from PBMCs. All receptors derive from a human donor in good health.

This rearrangement joins TRBV6-4 to TRBJ2-2; TRBD1 matches 7 bases. Germline CDR1 reads MRHNA; CDR2 reads SNTAGT. The length of the CDR3 is 18 residues. V lost 6 bases to trimming and J lost 6 bases; unmatched junction nucleotides: 19. The CDR3 here is CASSEVIGQGEQAGELFF. CDR3 nucleotide sequence: TGTGCCAGCAGCGAAGTCATTGGTCAGGGGGAGCAAGCCGGGGAGCTGTTTTTT.

V is TRBV2 and J is TRBJ1-6; D is possibly TRBD1 (5 bases). The germline V gene encodes CDR1 SNHLY and CDR2 FYNNEI. V lost 9 bases and J 5 bases, leaving 8 bases between the germline ends. The CDR3 extends over 12 amino acids. The CDR3 DNA sequence: TGTGCCAGACAGGAAAATAATTCACCCCTCCACTTT. This codes for CARQENNSPLHF.

J is TRBJ2-3 and V is TRBV19; a possible D gene is TRBD1 (5 bases). The V end was cut by 7 bases, the J end by 0 bases, with 14 bases between. Germline values: CDR1 LNHDA, CDR2 SQIVND (reference sequence). This CDR3 region has 15 residues. CDR3: CASTSKGWSTDTQYF. The DNA of the CDR3 is TGTGCCAGTACCTCGAAGGGGTGGAGCACAGATACGCAGTATTTT. Drawing the rest from reference TRBV19 and TRBJ2-3, the complete variable domain is DGGITQSPKYLFRKEGQNVTLSCEQNLNHDAMYWYRQDPGQGLRLIYYSQIVNDFQKGDIAEGYSVSREKKESFPLTVTSAQKNPTAFYLCASTSKGWSTDTQYFGPGTRLTVL.

CDR3 sequence: CASSPTQGRTDTQYF. DNA of the CDR3: TGTGCCAGCTCACCAACGCAAGGCAGGACAGATACGCAGTATTTT. The chain combines TRBV18 with TRBJ2-3; D remains ambiguous. Per germline, CDR1 KGHSH and CDR2 LQKENI. V dropped 2 bases and J dropped 3 bases, with 12 bases sitting between them. The CDR3 spans 15 residues. The complete variable domain, with remaining parts taken from reference TRBV18 and TRBJ2-3, reads NAGVMQNPRHLVRRRGQEARLRCSPMKGHSHVYWYRQLPEEGLKFMVYLQKENIIDESGMPKERFSAEFPKEGPSILRIQQVVRGDSAAYFCASSPTQGRTDTQYFGPGTRLTVL.

V usage is TRBV19 and J usage is TRBJ1-2; D ambiguous. Trimming shortened V by 5 bases and J by 3 bases, and 13 bases separated the two germline ends. Germline CDR1 and CDR2: LNHDA and SQIVND (reference sequence). The CDR3 is 14 amino acids. CDR3 nucleotides: TGTGCCAGTAGTGTCCGGGTCGGAGACTATGGCTACACCTTC. It translates to CASSVRVGDYGYTF.

The chain employs TRBV21-1 and TRBJ2-5; the table's D call of TRBD2 was not tested on the DNA. TRBV21-1 represents a pseudogene. This CDR3 region has 16 residues. CDR3: CASSILAGVREETQYF. The CDR3 DNA follows: TGTGCCAGCAGCATTCTAGCGGGAGTGAGAGAAGAGACCCAGTACTTC.

The V call is TRBV11-2, the J call TRBJ2-7; 7 bases are a match to TRBD2. The CDR3 contains 14 residues. From germline, CDR1 is SGHAT and CDR2 FQNNGV. With 3 bases clipped from V and 2 bases from J, the junction kept 4 bases outside the gene matches. In DNA, the CDR3 is TGTGCCAGCAGCTTGCAGGGAGGGGCCTACGAGCAGTACTTC. Translated: CASSLQGGAYEQYF.

The chain links TRBV11-2 to TRBJ2-3; no clear D gene. Looked up from germline, CDR1 is SGHAT and CDR2 is FQNNGV. Deletions cut 5 bases from V and 0 bases from J, with 15 bases between. The CDR3 length is 16 residues. The CDR3 DNA follows: TGTGCCAGCAGCCCCTTCTTGGCAGGTAGCACAGATACGCAGTATTTT. This sequence encodes CASSPFLAGSTDTQYF.

The chain links TRBV18 to TRBJ2-1; 9 nucleotides agree with TRBD2. CDR1 and CDR2 from the germline V gene are KGHSH and LQKENI. Trimming at V came to 2 bases and at J to 2 bases, leaving 7 bases not matched to a gene. The length of the CDR3 is 17 residues. For the CDR3, the DNA is TGTGCCAGCTCACCAGGAGTAGGCGGGAGGGCCTACAATGAGCAGTTCTTC. This gives the protein CASSPGVGGRAYNEQFF.

This clone has a single count. J is TRBJ2-1 and V is TRBV6-5; a possible D gene is TRBD1 (6 bases). The germline V gene encodes CDR1 MNHEY and CDR2 SVGAGI. V was shortened by 6 bases and J by 3 bases, with 15 bases between the two germline ends. The CDR3 sequence is 15 residues long. For the CDR3, the DNA is TGTGCCAGCAGCCAAGGACAGTCTTTCTACAATGAGCAGTTCTTC. Translated: CASSQGQSFYNEQFF.

The rearrangement uses TRBV11-1 and TRBJ2-1; 11 nucleotides line up with TRBD2. J lost 9 bases, V lost 5 bases, and 12 bases had no gene match. The CDR3 is 16 amino acids. Germline values: CDR1 SGHAT, CDR2 FQDESV (reference sequence). The CDR3 bases are TGTGCCAGCAGCCACGGGACTAGCGGACATACCCTTGAGCAGTTCTTC. As protein: CASSHGTSGHTLEQFF.

The V call is TRBV28, the J call TRBJ1-3; D is uncertain. V was trimmed by 3 bases and J by 6 bases, leaving 9 bases between them. This CDR3 spans 13 amino acids. Germline V gene sequence: CDR1 MDHEN, CDR2 SYDVKM. The CDR3 here is CASSFSWQNTIYF. The CDR3 coding sequence is TGTGCCAGCAGTTTTTCCTGGCAAAACACCATATATTTT.

This clone was picked up one time. The V gene is TRBV5-1, the J gene TRBJ1-3, with D maybe TRBD1 (5 bases). The germline V gene encodes CDR1 SGHRS and CDR2 YFSETQ. The CDR3 contains 15 residues. Trimming took off 2 bases at V and 4 bases at J, with 13 bases between the two ends. The DNA of the CDR3 is TGCGCCAGCAGCTTCGACCCGACAGACGGAAACACCATATATTTT. It codes for CASSFDPTDGNTIYF.

The V call is TRBV19, the J call TRBJ2-5, with 8 bases fitting TRBD1. CDR3 length: 14 amino acids. Unmatched junction bases numbered 6, after V lost 4 bases and J lost 5 bases. The germline V gene has CDR1 LNHDA and CDR2 SQIVND (reference sequence). CDR3: CASSTDRGFETQYF. DNA of the CDR3: TGTGCCAGTAGTACCGACAGGGGTTTCGAGACCCAGTACTTC.

This sequence joins TRBV13 and TRBJ1-2; 9 bases align to TRBD1. Trimming cost V 4 bases and J 1 base; bases outside gene matches: 4. The germline V gene encodes CDR1 PRHDT and CDR2 FYEKMQ (reference sequence). The CDR3 runs to 15 residues. The CDR3 loop reads CASSWGQGNNYGYTF. The DNA of the CDR3 is TGTGCCAGCAGCTGGGGACAGGGTAATAACTATGGCTACACCTTC.

The chain has TRBV29-1 and TRBJ1-2; 7 bases line up with TRBD1. Per the germline V gene, CDR1 is SQVTM and CDR2 is ANQGSEA. The length of the CDR3 is 14 residues. J was trimmed by 7 bases and V by 6 bases; bases with no gene match: 14. CDR3 amino acids: CSVGRGQGLFGYTF. The CDR3 DNA reads as TGCAGCGTCGGGAGGGGGCAGGGGTTATTTGGCTACACCTTC.

The genes are TRBV28 and TRBJ1-5, with D possibly matching TRBD1 (6 bases). This CDR3 spans 15 amino acids. Germline assignment: CDR1 MDHEN and CDR2 SYDVKM. V was clipped by 8 bases and J by 4 bases, with 18 bases between them. The CDR3 loop reads CASASAGVINQPQHF. DNA for the CDR3: TGTGCCAGCGCTTCAGCAGGGGTGATTAATCAGCCCCAGCATTTT.